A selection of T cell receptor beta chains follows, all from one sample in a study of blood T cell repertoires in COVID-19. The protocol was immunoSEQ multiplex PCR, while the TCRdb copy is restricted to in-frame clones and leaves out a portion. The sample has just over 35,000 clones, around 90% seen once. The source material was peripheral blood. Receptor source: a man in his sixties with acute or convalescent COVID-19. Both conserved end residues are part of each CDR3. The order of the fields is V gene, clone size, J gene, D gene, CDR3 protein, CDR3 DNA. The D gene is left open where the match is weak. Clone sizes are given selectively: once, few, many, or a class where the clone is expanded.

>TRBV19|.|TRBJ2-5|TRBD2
CASSAPAGGPGTQYF
TGTGCCAGTAGTGCCCCAGCGGGAGGGCCGGGGACCCAGTACTTC
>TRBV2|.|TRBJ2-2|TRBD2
CAIWGGAEDTGELFF
TGTGCCATCTGGGGAGGGGCGGAAGACACCGGGGAGCTGTTTTTT
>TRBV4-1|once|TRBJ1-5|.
CASSQVWAVPISNQPQHF
TGCGCCAGCAGCCAAGTTTGGGCAGTCCCTATTAGCAATCAGCCCCAGCATTTT
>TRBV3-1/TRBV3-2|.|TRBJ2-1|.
CASSPNLLAYNEQFF
TGTGCCAGCAGCCCAAATTTACTAGCCTACAATGAGCAGTTCTTC
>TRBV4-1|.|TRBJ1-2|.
CASSRTRQNYGYTF
TGCGCCAGCAGCCGGACGAGACAGAACTATGGCTACACCTTC
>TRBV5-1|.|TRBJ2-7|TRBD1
CASSFGTGYEQYF
TGCGCCAGCAGCTTCGGGACAGGCTACGAGCAGTACTTC
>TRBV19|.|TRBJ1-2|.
CASKGVGGSGYTF
TGTGCCAGTAAGGGAGTCGGAGGTTCTGGCTACACCTTC
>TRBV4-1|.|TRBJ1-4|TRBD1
CASSQRQGATNEKLFF
TGCGCCAGCAGCCAACGACAGGGCGCAACTAATGAAAAACTGTTTTTT
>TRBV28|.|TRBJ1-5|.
CASSFGLGRDQPQHF
TGTGCCAGCAGTTTTGGATTGGGGCGAGATCAGCCCCAGCATTTT
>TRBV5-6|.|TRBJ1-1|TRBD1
CASSPRQGFYTEAFF
TGTGCCAGCAGCCCGAGACAGGGGTTCTACACTGAAGCTTTCTTT
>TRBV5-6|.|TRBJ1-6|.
CASSLALSLYSPLHF
TGTGCCAGCAGCTTGGCCTTGAGCCTCTATTCACCCCTCCACTTT
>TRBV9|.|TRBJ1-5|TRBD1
CASSVEMCRGGSQPQHF
TGTGCCAGCAGCGTAGAAATGTGTAGAGGGGGCAGTCAGCCCCAGCATTTT
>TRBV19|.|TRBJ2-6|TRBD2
CATEDGRTGANVLTF
TGTGCCACCGAGGACGGGAGGACTGGGGCCAACGTCCTGACTTTC
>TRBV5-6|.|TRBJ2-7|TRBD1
CASSFWDRVAYEQYF
TGTGCCAGCAGCTTTTGGGACAGGGTGGCCTACGAGCAGTACTTC
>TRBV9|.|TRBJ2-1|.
CASSVAGDSYNEQFF
TGTGCCAGCAGCGTAGCTGGAGACAGTTACAATGAGCAGTTCTTC
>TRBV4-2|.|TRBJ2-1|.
CASSQDLALYNEQFF
TGTGCCAGCAGCCAAGATCTAGCGTTATACAATGAGCAGTTCTTC
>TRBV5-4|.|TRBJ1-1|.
CASSPSRSFGTEAFF
TGTGCCAGCAGCCCGTCACGCAGTTTTGGCACTGAAGCTTTCTTT
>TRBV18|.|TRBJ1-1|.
CASFGGTYEAFF
TGTGCCAGCTTTGGCGGGACGTACGAAGCTTTCTTT
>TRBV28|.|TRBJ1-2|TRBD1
CASREGAANYGYTF
TGTGCCAGCAGAGAGGGGGCGGCCAACTATGGCTACACCTTC
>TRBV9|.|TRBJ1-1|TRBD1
CASSATSGTGNTEAFF
TGTGCCAGCAGCGCAACTTCCGGGACAGGGAACACTGAAGCTTTCTTT
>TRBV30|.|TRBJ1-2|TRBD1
CAWTFDRGGGYTF
TGTGCCTGGACATTTGACAGGGGGGGTGGCTACACCTTC
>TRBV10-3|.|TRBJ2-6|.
CAIGSVGSGANVLTF
TGTGCCATCGGCAGCGTAGGCTCTGGGGCCAACGTCCTGACTTTC
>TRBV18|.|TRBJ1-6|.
CASSPGSGSPLHF
TGTGCCAGCTCACCAGGGTCGGGTTCACCCCTCCACTTT
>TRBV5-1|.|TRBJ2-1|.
CASSLSSGELNEQFF
TGCGCCAGCAGCCTGAGCTCAGGGGAACTCAATGAGCAGTTCTTC
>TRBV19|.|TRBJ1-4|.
CASSKSGEEKLFF
TGTGCCAGTAGTAAGTCAGGGGAGGAAAAACTGTTTTTT
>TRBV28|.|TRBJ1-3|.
CASSLRGRGDPGNTIYF
TGTGCCAGCAGTTTAAGGGGACGGGGGGACCCTGGAAACACCATATATTTT
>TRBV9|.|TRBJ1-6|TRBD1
CASSVEGQGYSPLHF
TGTGCCAGCAGCGTAGAAGGACAGGGTTATTCACCCCTCCACTTT
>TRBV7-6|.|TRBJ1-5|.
CASSLMGGQGQGQPQHF
TGTGCCAGCAGCTTGATGGGAGGGCAGGGTCAGGGTCAGCCCCAGCATTTT
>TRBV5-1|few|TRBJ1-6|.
CASSLEPAGVDSPLHF
TGCGCCAGCAGCTTGGAACCCGCAGGGGTTGATTCACCCCTCCACTTT
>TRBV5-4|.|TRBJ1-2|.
CASRRFVDYGYTF
TGTGCCAGCAGACGTTTTGTAGACTATGGCTACACCTTC
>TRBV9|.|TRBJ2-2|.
CASSVDPYRGRELFF
TGTGCCAGCAGCGTAGATCCCTATCGGGGGAGGGAGCTGTTTTTT
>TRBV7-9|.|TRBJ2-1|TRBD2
CASTHGRLAGNYEQFF
TGTGCCAGCACCCATGGTAGACTAGCGGGAAACTATGAGCAGTTCTTC
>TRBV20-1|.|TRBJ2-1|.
CSASRGKRTNEQFF
TGCAGTGCTAGTCGGGGGAAGAGGACGAATGAGCAGTTCTTC
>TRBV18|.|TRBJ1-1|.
CASSQRTEAFF
TGTGCCAGCTCACAGCGCACTGAAGCTTTCTTT
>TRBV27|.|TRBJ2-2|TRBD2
CASSPGDYLTGELFF
TGTGCCAGCAGCCCTGGGGACTACCTAACCGGGGAGCTGTTTTTT
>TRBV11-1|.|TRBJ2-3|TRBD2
CASSSKTSGIGDTQYF
TGTGCCAGCAGCTCGAAGACTAGCGGGATTGGAGATACGCAGTATTTT
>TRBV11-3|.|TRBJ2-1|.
CASSLRQGPLNEQFF
TGTGCCAGCAGCTTGCGTCAGGGCCCCCTCAATGAGCAGTTCTTC
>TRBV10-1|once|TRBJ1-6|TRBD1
CASVDRAYNSPLHF
TGCGCCAGCGTGGACAGGGCTTATAATTCACCCCTCCACTTT
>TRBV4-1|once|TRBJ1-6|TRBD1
CASSQDQQGASYNSPLHF
TGCGCCAGCAGCCAAGATCAGCAGGGGGCCTCCTATAATTCACCCCTCCACTTT
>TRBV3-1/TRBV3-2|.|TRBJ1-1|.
CASSQVRQRPTEAFF
TGTGCCAGCAGCCAAGTGCGGCAGAGACCCACTGAAGCTTTCTTT
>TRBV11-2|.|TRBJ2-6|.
CASSSAGGLGANVLTF
TGTGCCAGCAGCTCTGCAGGAGGTCTTGGGGCCAACGTCCTGACTTTC
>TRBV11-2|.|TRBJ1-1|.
CASSLFREKAFF
TGTGCCAGCAGCTTATTTCGGGAAAAAGCTTTCTTT
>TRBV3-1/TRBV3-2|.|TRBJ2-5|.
CASSPDFSQETQYF
TGTGCCAGCAGCCCGGACTTTTCCCAAGAGACCCAGTACTTC
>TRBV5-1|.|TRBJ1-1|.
CASSQVGGASTEAFF
TGCGCCAGCAGCCAAGTAGGGGGGGCTTCCACTGAAGCTTTCTTT
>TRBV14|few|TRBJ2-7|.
CASSQDWGRRYEQYF
TGTGCCAGCAGCCAAGATTGGGGCAGGAGATACGAGCAGTACTTC
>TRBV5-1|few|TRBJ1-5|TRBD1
CASSQGQGSNQPQHF
TGCGCCAGCAGCCAAGGACAGGGAAGCAATCAGCCCCAGCATTTT
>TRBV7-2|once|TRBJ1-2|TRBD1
CASSPSGQGIYGYTF
TGTGCCAGCAGCCCGTCGGGACAGGGGATCTATGGCTACACCTTC
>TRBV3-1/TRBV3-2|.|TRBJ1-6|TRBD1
CASTIGGGSPLHF
TGTGCCAGCACCATAGGGGGCGGCTCACCCCTCCACTTT
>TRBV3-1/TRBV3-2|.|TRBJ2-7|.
CASSRTDSYEQYF
TGTGCCAGCAGCCGAACAGACTCCTACGAGCAGTACTTC
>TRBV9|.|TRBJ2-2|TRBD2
CASRIAGGTGELFF
TGTGCCAGCAGAATAGCGGGAGGCACCGGGGAGCTGTTTTTT
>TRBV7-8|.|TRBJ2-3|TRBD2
CASSPRLAGGFVADTQYF
TGTGCCAGCAGCCCCCGACTAGCGGGAGGGTTTGTGGCAGATACGCAGTATTTT
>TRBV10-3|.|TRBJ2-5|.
CAISAHWETQYF
TGTGCCATCAGTGCTCACTGGGAGACCCAGTACTTC
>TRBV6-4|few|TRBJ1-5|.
CASRSVVGAPQHF
TGTGCCAGCCGTTCAGTGGTCGGAGCGCCCCAGCATTTT
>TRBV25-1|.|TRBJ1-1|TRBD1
CASSLTGGNTEAFF
TGTGCCAGCAGCCTGACAGGGGGGAACACTGAAGCTTTCTTT
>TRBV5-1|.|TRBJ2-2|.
CASSSTLGNTGELFF
TGCGCCAGCAGCAGTACCCTAGGGAACACCGGGGAGCTGTTTTTT